The rows below give T cell receptor beta chains drawn from one sample of a study of blood T cell repertoires in COVID-19. Method: immunoSEQ multiplex PCR; TCRdb's copy keeps in-frame clones and lacks some. Of around 150,000 clones listed, around 84% are singletons. Specimen: PBMCs or T cells enriched from blood (not recorded which). Receptor source: a middle-aged man who had recovered from COVID-19. CDR3s include the opening cysteine and the closing phenylalanine or tryptophan. The D gene is left open where the match is weak. Rows give clone size only sometimes, using once, few, many, or a class for an expanded clone.

j_gene,d_gene,abundance,len,v_gene,CDR3nt,CDR3aa
TRBJ2-7,.,.,12,TRBV12-5,TGTGCTAGTGGTTTGTCGGCCTACGAGCAGTACTTC,CASGLSAYEQYF
TRBJ2-1,.,medium-sized,14,TRBV6-5,TGTGCCAGCAGAATAGCGATTGGTCCCAATGAGCAGTTCTTC,CASRIAIGPNEQFF
TRBJ2-1,.,.,13,TRBV7-9,TGTGCCAGCAGCTTAGAGCGGCTCGATGAGCAGTTCTTC,CASSLERLDEQFF
TRBJ1-1,TRBD1,.,14,TRBV25-1,TGTGCCAGCAGTGGGAGACAGGGGTCCACTGAAGCTTTCTTT,CASSGRQGSTEAFF
TRBJ2-1,.,.,17,TRBV11-3,TGTGCCAGCAGCTTAGACCCAACAGGGCCGCCGGTCAATGAGCAGTTCTTC,CASSLDPTGPPVNEQFF
TRBJ1-2,.,.,15,TRBV18,TGTGCCAGCTCACCACAACCCGACAGCAACTATGGCTACACCTTC,CASSPQPDSNYGYTF
TRBJ1-6,.,.,18,TRBV30,TGTGCCTGGAGTGCCACCGCCGAAGGGGGAAGGTCGGGTTCACCCCTCCACTTT,CAWSATAEGGRSGSPLHF
TRBJ1-1,.,.,13,TRBV2,TGTGCCAGCAGTGAGGCAGGGGCCTTTGAAGCTTTCTTT,CASSEAGAFEAFF
TRBJ1-1,TRBD1,.,13,TRBV29-1,TGCAGCCATTCAACAGGGGGCGGGACTGAAGCTTTCTTT,CSHSTGGGTEAFF
TRBJ1-2,.,.,16,TRBV18,TGTGCCAGCTCACCTTCCTGGGATGGGGGCCAATATGGCTACACCTTC,CASSPSWDGGQYGYTF
TRBJ1-1,.,.,14,TRBV27,TGTGCCAGCAGTTTGGGAGGCAGGGTGACTGAAGCTTTCTTT,CASSLGGRVTEAFF
TRBJ2-1,TRBD2,.,17,TRBV24-1,TGTGCCACCAGTGATGGGGGCTCCGGGGGGGCCCGAAATGAGCAGTTCTTC,CATSDGGSGGARNEQFF
TRBJ1-5,.,.,15,TRBV15,TGTGCCACCAGCAGAGCCGATAGAAGCAATCAGCCCCAGCATTTT,CATSRADRSNQPQHF
TRBJ2-5,TRBD1,.,14,TRBV23-1,TGCGCCAGCAGCCTCGGACAGGACAAAGAGACCCAGTACTTC,CASSLGQDKETQYF
TRBJ1-2,TRBD1,.,13,TRBV9,TGTGCCAGCAGCGGAGACAGGGACAATGGCTACACCTTC,CASSGDRDNGYTF
TRBJ2-1,TRBD2,few,16,TRBV19,TGTGCCAGTAGTATCGGGACCCCGGGAGGGTACAATGAGCAGTTCTTC,CASSIGTPGGYNEQFF
TRBJ2-5,TRBD1,.,16,TRBV5-1,TGCGCCAGCAGCTTGAATCCAGGGGGCGCGGGGGAGACCCAGTACTTC,CASSLNPGGAGETQYF
TRBJ1-4,.,.,18,TRBV12-2,TGTGCAAGTCGCTCCATCCCTACCTGGACAGTCTGGGGTGAAAAACTGTTTTTT,CASRSIPTWTVWGEKLFF
TRBJ2-7,TRBD1,once,14,TRBV14,TGTGCCAGCAGCCCCTTGGGACAGGACTACGAGCAGTACTTC,CASSPLGQDYEQYF
TRBJ1-5,TRBD1,many,15,TRBV4-1,TGCGCCAGCAGCCAGATACAGGGGCTAAATCAGCCCCAGCATTTT,CASSQIQGLNQPQHF
TRBJ2-1,.,few,13,TRBV18,TGTGCCAGCTCCCCCTCCTCCTACAATGAGCAGTTCTTC,CASSPSSYNEQFF
TRBJ1-5,.,few,13,TRBV14,TGTGCCAGCAGCCACGACAGTAATCAGCCCCAGCATTTT,CASSHDSNQPQHF
TRBJ2-5,TRBD2,once,16,TRBV6-1,TGTGCCAGCAGTGAAGCGCGGGGGGGTGCCTATGGGACCCAGTACTTC,CASSEARGGAYGTQYF
TRBJ2-5,.,.,13,TRBV6-5,TGTGCCAGCAGGCGGACTATCCAAGAGACCCAGTACTTC,CASRRTIQETQYF
TRBJ2-3,TRBD1,.,14,TRBV7-8,TGTGCCAGCAGCTTCGACAGGGACACAGATACGCAGTATTTT,CASSFDRDTDTQYF
TRBJ2-5,TRBD2,.,17,TRBV2,TGTGCCAGCAGTTCTGGCGGGGGGCGGGAGTTTCGGGAGACCCAGTACTTC,CASSSGGGREFRETQYF
TRBJ2-3,TRBD2,once,16,TRBV6-6,TGTGCCAGCAGCTTTCTAGCGGGGTCTAGCACAGATACGCAGTATTTT,CASSFLAGSSTDTQYF
TRBJ2-3,TRBD2,.,16,TRBV6-4,TGTGCCAGCAGTTGGACTAGCGGGGGGAGCACAGATACGCAGTATTTT,CASSWTSGGSTDTQYF
TRBJ1-2,.,.,13,TRBV7-2,TGTGCCAGCAGCTTAGTTCGAGAGAATGGCTACACCTTC,CASSLVRENGYTF
TRBJ1-2,.,.,13,TRBV19,TGTGCCAGCCTGACAGGACAGATCTATGGCTACACCTTC,CASLTGQIYGYTF
TRBJ1-1,.,.,15,TRBV19,TGTGCCAGTAGTATGGGTCCCGGGGGGAGGACTGAAGCTTTCTTT,CASSMGPGGRTEAFF
TRBJ1-6,TRBD1,once,15,TRBV5-1,TGCGCCAGCAGCTTGGCGGCAGGGGGTGAATCACCCCTCCACTTT,CASSLAAGGESPLHF
TRBJ2-2,TRBD2,few,15,TRBV24-1,TGTGCCACCAGTTCTAGCGGGGGGCCGTCCGGGGAGCTGTTTTTT,CATSSSGGPSGELFF
TRBJ1-5,.,.,15,TRBV7-2,TGTGCCAGCAGCTTTCCAACGGGACAAAATCAGCCCCAGCATTTT,CASSFPTGQNQPQHF
TRBJ2-5,TRBD2,.,16,TRBV5-1,TGCGCCAGCAGCCCCGGGGTAGCGGGGGACCAAGAGACCCAGTACTTC,CASSPGVAGDQETQYF
TRBJ1-5,.,.,12,TRBV12-3/TRBV12-4,TGTGCCAGCAGTTACAGGGATCAGCCCCAGCATTTT,CASSYRDQPQHF
TRBJ2-5,TRBD2,.,16,TRBV5-4,TGTGCCAGCAGCTCACCCGAGACTAGCGGGGTGGAGACCCAGTACTTC,CASSSPETSGVETQYF
TRBJ1-1,TRBD1,few,13,TRBV30,TGTGCCCGCGGGGACAGGCGGCACACTGAAGCTTTCTTT,CARGDRRHTEAFF
TRBJ1-2,.,.,14,TRBV30,TGTGCCTGGAGTCCAAGACAGCCGCTCTATGGCTACACCTTC,CAWSPRQPLYGYTF
TRBJ2-3,TRBD2,.,19,TRBV9,TGTGCCAGCAGCGCTTTTGCTGTAGCGGGGATAAAGGGCACAGATACGCAGTATTTT,CASSAFAVAGIKGTDTQYF
TRBJ2-3,TRBD1,few,15,TRBV7-6,TGTGCCAGCAGCTTAACCCGAGACAGGGGGAATACGCAGTATTTT,CASSLTRDRGNTQYF
TRBJ2-5,TRBD2,.,16,TRBV27,TGTGCCAGCAGTCCCGGACTAGCGGGGGGAGGCGAGACCCAGTACTTC,CASSPGLAGGGETQYF
TRBJ2-1,TRBD2,few,15,TRBV4-1,TGCGCCAGCAGCCAAGGGGAGCGGGGCTACAATGAGCAGTTCTTC,CASSQGERGYNEQFF
TRBJ1-1,TRBD1,.,15,TRBV27,TGTGCCAGCAGAATATTGGGACAGGGACTAGTAAAAGCTTTCTTT,CASRILGQGLVKAFF
TRBJ2-7,.,many,14,TRBV7-2,TGTGCCAGCAGCTTGGGACACGGGATCTACGAGCAGTACTTC,CASSLGHGIYEQYF
TRBJ1-1,.,few,15,TRBV28,TGTGCCAGCACCTCTCCCGGGGGTGGGAACACTGAAGCTTTCTTT,CASTSPGGGNTEAFF
TRBJ2-7,TRBD1,.,15,TRBV7-9,TGTGCCAGCAGCTTTCCGGGACAGGGGTCATACGAGCAGTACTTC,CASSFPGQGSYEQYF
TRBJ2-7,TRBD1,.,14,TRBV5-5,TGTGCCAGCAGCTTGGGGGGACAGGTAACCGAGCAGTACTTC,CASSLGGQVTEQYF
TRBJ1-1,.,.,13,TRBV30,TGTGCCTGTCGCGGCAGCGAGAACACTGAAGCTTTCTTT,CACRGSENTEAFF
TRBJ1-1,.,.,12,TRBV5-1,TGCGCCAGCAGCTTGACGGGGACTAAGGCTTTCTTT,CASSLTGTKAFF
TRBJ1-6,.,.,14,TRBV30,TGTGCCTGGAGTCCGGACTCCGTAAATTCACCCCTCCACTTT,CAWSPDSVNSPLHF
TRBJ1-2,TRBD1,.,13,TRBV30,TGTGCCTGGGAATCGGGACAGTACTATGGCTACACCTTC,CAWESGQYYGYTF
TRBJ2-5,.,.,15,TRBV19,TGTGCCAGTAGTATAGATTCACAGTTCCAAGAGACCCAGTACTTC,CASSIDSQFQETQYF
TRBJ1-5,TRBD1,.,15,TRBV7-2,TGTGCCAGCAGCCAGGGGGCTCGTAGCAATCAGCCCCAGCATTTT,CASSQGARSNQPQHF
TRBJ1-1,TRBD1,.,16,TRBV19,TGTGCCAGTAGTCTCCGACAGGGAAAAGTGAACACTGAAGCTTTCTTT,CASSLRQGKVNTEAFF
TRBJ1-1,.,.,14,TRBV3-1/TRBV3-2,TGTGCCAGCAGCATTTCCGGGAAGAACACTGAAGCTTTCTTT,CASSISGKNTEAFF
TRBJ1-3,.,once,15,TRBV25-1,TGTGCCAGCAGTGAAGTGGGGGGGCGAGGAAACACCATATATTTT,CASSEVGGRGNTIYF
TRBJ1-2,TRBD1,.,15,TRBV5-1,TGCGCCAGCAGCTTGACCGGGACAGGGGAATATGGCTACACCTTC,CASSLTGTGEYGYTF
TRBJ1-1,.,.,16,TRBV5-4,TGTGCCAGCAGCTTAGGCGGGACGGCCAGGAACACTGAAGCTTTCTTT,CASSLGGTARNTEAFF
TRBJ2-1,TRBD2,.,12,TRBV29-1,TGCAGCGTTGGTCCCGGGGGGGGCGAGCAGTTCTTC,CSVGPGGGEQFF